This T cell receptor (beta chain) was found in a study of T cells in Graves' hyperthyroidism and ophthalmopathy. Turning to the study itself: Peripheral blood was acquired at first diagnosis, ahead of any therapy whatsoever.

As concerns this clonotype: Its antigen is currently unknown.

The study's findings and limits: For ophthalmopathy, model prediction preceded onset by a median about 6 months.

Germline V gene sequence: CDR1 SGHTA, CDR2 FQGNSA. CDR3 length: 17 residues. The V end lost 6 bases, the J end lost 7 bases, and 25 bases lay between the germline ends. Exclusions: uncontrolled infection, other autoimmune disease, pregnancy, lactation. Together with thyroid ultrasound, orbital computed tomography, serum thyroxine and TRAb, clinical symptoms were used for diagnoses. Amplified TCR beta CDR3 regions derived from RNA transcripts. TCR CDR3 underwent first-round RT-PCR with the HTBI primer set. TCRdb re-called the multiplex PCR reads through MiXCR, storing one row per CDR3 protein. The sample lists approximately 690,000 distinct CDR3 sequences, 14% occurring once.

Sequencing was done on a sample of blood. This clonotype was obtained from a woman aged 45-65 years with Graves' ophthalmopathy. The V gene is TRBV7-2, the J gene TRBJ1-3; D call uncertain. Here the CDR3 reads CASSSTTPHNPRNTIYF. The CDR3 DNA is TGTGCCAGCAGTTCCACGACACCTCACAACCCACGGAACACCATATATTTT.